A selection of T cell receptor beta chains follows, all from one sample in a study of a mutant IDH1 vaccine in newly diagnosed glioma. Clones were read by immunoSEQ multiplex PCR, and TCRdb kept only the in-frame ones, dropping some. The sample lists 60,000 to 65,000 clones; roughly 84% were seen once. Antigens of these TCRs are unknown. Specimen: PBMCs, collected from a glioma patient whose treatment included an IDH1 peptide vaccine. These TCRs come from a man aged 30 to 39 with glioma. Each CDR3 is given with its conserved first and last residue. A D gene is named only where the DNA matches it firmly. Not every row has a clone size; where given, it reads once, few, many or a size class.

clone_size: -; j_call: TRBJ2-4; v_call: TRBV5-1; d_call: TRBD2; cdr3_nt: TGCGCCAGCAGCCTAGGGGGACTAGCGGGTATTTCCGGATTAGCCAAAAACATTCAGTACTTC; cdr3_aa: CASSLGGLAGISGLAKNIQYF
clone_size: -; j_call: TRBJ1-5; v_call: TRBV19; d_call: -; cdr3_nt: TGTGCCAGTGGGGGCCGGGGTCAGCCCCAGCATTTT; cdr3_aa: CASGGRGQPQHF
clone_size: -; j_call: TRBJ2-7; v_call: TRBV5-4; d_call: -; cdr3_nt: TGTGCCAGCAGCTTAGCACAGGGCTACGAGCAGTACTTC; cdr3_aa: CASSLAQGYEQYF
clone_size: -; j_call: TRBJ2-7; v_call: TRBV7-9; d_call: TRBD2; cdr3_nt: TGTGCCAGCAGCTTAGTTCTAGCGGGGGGGAATGAGCAGTACTTC; cdr3_aa: CASSLVLAGGNEQYF
clone_size: -; j_call: TRBJ2-7; v_call: TRBV28; d_call: TRBD1; cdr3_nt: TGTGCCAGCAGTTGGGACAGGGGTCGGGAGCAGTACTTC; cdr3_aa: CASSWDRGREQYF
clone_size: -; j_call: TRBJ2-2; v_call: TRBV5-6; d_call: -; cdr3_nt: TGTGCCAGCAGCCGCGGCACCAACACCGGGGAGCTGTTTTTT; cdr3_aa: CASSRGTNTGELFF
clone_size: -; j_call: TRBJ1-6; v_call: TRBV5-1; d_call: -; cdr3_nt: TGCGCCAGCAGCCGGTGGGTCTCGGAATCACCCCTCCACTTT; cdr3_aa: CASSRWVSESPLHF
clone_size: few; j_call: TRBJ1-1; v_call: TRBV27; d_call: -; cdr3_nt: TGTGCCAGCAGTTGGACAAGGGCATCTGAAGCTTTCTTT; cdr3_aa: CASSWTRASEAFF
clone_size: -; j_call: TRBJ2-3; v_call: TRBV6-4; d_call: -; cdr3_nt: TGTGCCAGCAGCGCCGGGCCAAGCACAGATACGCAGTATTTT; cdr3_aa: CASSAGPSTDTQYF
clone_size: -; j_call: TRBJ1-1; v_call: TRBV5-5; d_call: -; cdr3_nt: TGTGCCAGCAGCCCCCGGGGAGGGGTATTGAGAGCTTTCTTT; cdr3_aa: CASSPRGGVLRAFF
clone_size: -; j_call: TRBJ2-3; v_call: TRBV10-1; d_call: -; cdr3_nt: TGCGCCAGCAGTGAGGGACGGACTGGCATAGCCCGCGTGACAGATACGCAGTATTTT; cdr3_aa: CASSEGRTGIARVTDTQYF
clone_size: -; j_call: TRBJ1-5; v_call: TRBV15; d_call: -; cdr3_nt: TGTGCCACCAGCAGAGAAACGGTGTATAGCAATCAGCCCCAGCATTTT; cdr3_aa: CATSRETVYSNQPQHF
clone_size: -; j_call: TRBJ1-6; v_call: TRBV19; d_call: -; cdr3_nt: TGTGCCAGTAGTATGCAGGGACCGAATAATTCACCCCTCCACTTT; cdr3_aa: CASSMQGPNNSPLHF
clone_size: -; j_call: TRBJ2-3; v_call: TRBV7-9; d_call: -; cdr3_nt: TGTGCCAGCAGCAAGACTCCTACTAGCACAGATACGCAGTATTTT; cdr3_aa: CASSKTPTSTDTQYF
clone_size: -; j_call: TRBJ2-7; v_call: TRBV5-6; d_call: -; cdr3_nt: TGTGCCAGCAGCTGGGGGGAGTACTCCTACGAGCAGTACTTC; cdr3_aa: CASSWGEYSYEQYF
clone_size: -; j_call: TRBJ1-1; v_call: TRBV7-6; d_call: -; cdr3_nt: TGTGCCAGCAGTTGGGGGACAACGAACACTGAAGCTTTCTTT; cdr3_aa: CASSWGTTNTEAFF
clone_size: -; j_call: TRBJ2-7; v_call: TRBV6-5; d_call: TRBD1; cdr3_nt: TGTGCCAGCAGAAAAGGGGGCAGCTACGAGCAGTACTTC; cdr3_aa: CASRKGGSYEQYF
clone_size: few; j_call: TRBJ1-1; v_call: TRBV7-9; d_call: -; cdr3_nt: TGTGCCAGCAGCCCCGAATCTGAAGCTTTCTTT; cdr3_aa: CASSPESEAFF
clone_size: -; j_call: TRBJ1-4; v_call: TRBV14; d_call: -; cdr3_nt: TGTGCCAGCAGCCCCCAGGGAGGTGAAGCTAATGAAAAACTGTTTTTT; cdr3_aa: CASSPQGGEANEKLFF
clone_size: -; j_call: TRBJ1-6; v_call: TRBV15; d_call: -; cdr3_nt: TGTGCCACCAGCAGAGATCCCCCGGATCGTAATTCACCCCTCCACTTT; cdr3_aa: CATSRDPPDRNSPLHF
clone_size: -; j_call: TRBJ1-6; v_call: TRBV19; d_call: TRBD1; cdr3_nt: TGTGCCAGTGACAGCAAAACCGGGACAGGGGGTTCACCCCTCCACTTT; cdr3_aa: CASDSKTGTGGSPLHF
clone_size: once; j_call: TRBJ1-2; v_call: TRBV29-1; d_call: TRBD1; cdr3_nt: TGCAGCGTCTTAATCCGGACAGGGAATGGCTACACCTTC; cdr3_aa: CSVLIRTGNGYTF
clone_size: few; j_call: TRBJ1-4; v_call: TRBV29-1; d_call: TRBD1; cdr3_nt: TGCAGCGTTATTCAACCCCGACAGGGTCGAAGTGAAAAACTGTTTTTT; cdr3_aa: CSVIQPRQGRSEKLFF